The clone carrying this T cell receptor beta chain was found a few times. The antigen remains undetermined. The germline gene is not matched at one end of the junction; a read error may be the cause. This sample is part of a study of blood T cells in healthy people across ages. General study points: Older age coincided with a roughly linear decline in TCR beta diversity per million T cells.

Primed by a sample-barcoded 5' primer and a J-beta primer mix, a second PCR proceeded for about 6 to 12 cycles. Via MiXCR, TCRdb re-called the 5' RACE reads, giving one row per CDR3 protein. The table includes hundreds of thousands of distinct CDR3 sequences, roughly 35% detected once. This CDR3 has 14 amino acids. Germline V gene data show CDR1 as MDHEN and CDR2 as SYDVKM. The chain joins TRBV28 to TRBJ2-7, with TRBD1 matching 7 bases. This clonotype originated in a man aged 18 to 29 in good health. The sequencing input was blood. The CDR3, as DNA: TGTGCCAGCAGTCCACAGGGGTCTTTCTACGAGCTGTACTTC. Amino acids: CASSPQGSFYELYF. The full variable domain, in which reference TRBV28 and TRBJ2-7 provide the parts outside the CDR3, is DVKVTQSSRYLVKRTGEKVFLECVQDMDHENMFWYRQDPGLGLRLIYFSYDVKMKEKGDIPEGYSVSREKKERFSLILESASTNQTSMYLCASSPQGSFYELYFGPGTRLTVT.